The 12 T cell receptor beta chains listed next were all sequenced from one sample in a study of cytomegalovirus exposure and HLA in healthy donors. The PCR made use of 60 Vbeta and 13 Jbeta primers. Some clones are missing from TCRdb's copy, which holds only in-frame ones; the method was immunoSEQ multiplex PCR. The sample lists about 150,000 clones, 55% to 75% occurring once. Specimen: PBMCs. These receptors originate from a man between 50 and 59 years old in good health and CMV-seropositive.

V and J are TRBV10-2 and TRBJ2-1; weak D call: TRBD2 (6 bases). V was trimmed by 8 bases and J by 9 bases, leaving 23 bases between them. Germline V gene sequence: CDR1 WSHSY, CDR2 SAAADI. This CDR3 has 15 residues. The CDR3, as DNA: TGCGCCAGCCTCCTTATCCAGGGAGGTCTAAGTGAGCAGTTCTTC. This codes for CASLLIQGGLSEQFF.

This clone was counted a few times. V gene TRBV6-4 combines with J gene TRBJ1-1; tentative D call: TRBD1 (6 bases). CDR3 size: 15 residues. The V end was cut by 2 bases, the J end by 4 bases, with 14 bases between. Germline loops: CDR1 MRHNA, CDR2 SNTAGT. The CDR3 nucleotides read TGTGCCAGCAGTGACGGGCCGGGGGGCAGCACTGAAGCTTTCTTT. Its translation: CASSDGPGGSTEAFF.

This clone was observed a few times. The chain carries TRBV5-4 and TRBJ2-7; D might be TRBD1 (6 bases). Germline values: CDR1 SGHNT, CDR2 YYREEE (reference sequence). CDR3 length equals 14 residues. Trimming took off 0 bases at V and 3 bases at J, with 10 bases between the two ends. The CDR3 here is CASSLAGQDYEQYF. The CDR3 DNA follows: TGTGCCAGCAGCTTGGCGGGACAAGACTACGAGCAGTACTTC.

This clone was recorded once. The chain recombines TRBV18 with TRBJ2-1, with 7 nucleotides matching TRBD2. This CDR3 is built from 15 residues. Germline CDR1 reads KGHSH; CDR2 reads LQKENI. The V gene end was trimmed by 4 bases and the J gene end by 2 bases; junction bases not matched to a gene: 5. The CDR3 bases are TGTGCCAGCTCACTCTGGGCGGGAGCCTACAATGAGCAGTTCTTC. Translating gives CASSLWAGAYNEQFF.

The gene calls are TRBV18 and TRBJ2-2; 8 positions agree with TRBD2. Looked up from germline, CDR1 is KGHSH and CDR2 is LQKENI. This CDR3 has 16 amino acids. With 3 bases clipped from V and 4 bases from J, the junction kept 7 bases outside the gene matches. In DNA form, the CDR3 reads TGTGCCAGCTCACCGAGTGGGACTAGTAGCACCGGGGAGCTGTTTTTT. This codes for CASSPSGTSSTGELFF.

The genes are TRBV28 and TRBJ2-7; the D gene is possibly TRBD2 (5 bases). The CDR3 length is 15 residues. V gave up 2 bases and J gave up 2 bases, with 13 bases separating them. CDR1 is MDHEN and CDR2 is SYDVKM in the germline V gene. CDR3 nucleotide sequence: TGTGCCAGCAGTTTAGGAGGTGGGAGTCCCTACGAGCAGTACTTC. Translating gives CASSLGGGSPYEQYF.

V is TRBV5-1 and J is TRBJ1-1; a possible D gene is TRBD1 (5 bases). In germline, CDR1 is SGHRS, CDR2 YFSETQ. The V end lost 4 bases, the J end lost 0 bases, and 16 bases lay between the germline ends. The CDR3 runs to 16 residues. In DNA form, the CDR3 reads TGCGCCAGCAGCCCCCGAGCGGGGGGAATGAACACTGAAGCTTTCTTT. Translation: CASSPRAGGMNTEAFF.

The chain links TRBV6-5 to TRBJ1-2; the D is unclear. The germline CDR1 and CDR2 sequences are MNHEY and SVGAGI. This CDR3 comprises 12 residues. V was clipped by 7 bases and J by 6 bases, with 12 bases between them. The CDR3 spells CASTQDFNGYTF. The CDR3 nucleotides are TGTGCCAGCACCCAGGACTTTAATGGCTACACCTTC.

The chain links TRBV5-6 to TRBJ1-2; TRBD1 aligns across 11 bases. The V segment lost 0 bases and the J segment 8 bases; nucleotides outside the gene matches: 6. The CDR3 spans 15 residues. Germline-derived CDR1 and CDR2 are SGHDT and YYEEEE. This CDR3 is CASSLDLRTGGGYTF. The CDR3 DNA reads TGTGCCAGCAGCTTGGATCTTAGGACAGGGGGCGGCTACACCTTC.

The chain links TRBV7-9 to TRBJ2-5, with 7 bases that match TRBD1. The J call is in doubt because the DNA end fits TRBJ2-7 better. Germline CDR1 reads SEHNR; CDR2 reads FQNEAQ (reference sequence). The CDR3 has 14 amino acids. The CDR3 loop reads CASSTWTGPNEQYF. As DNA, the CDR3 is TGTGCCAGCAGCACTTGGACAGGCCCGAACGAGCAGTACTTC.

The rearrangement joins TRBV4-2 to TRBJ2-1, with a possible D match to TRBD1 (8 bases). CDR3 length: 15 amino acids. V dropped 4 bases and J dropped 6 bases, with 16 bases sitting between them. The germline V gene encodes CDR1 LGHNA and CDR2 YNFKEQ. CDR3 sequence (DNA): TGTGCCAGCAGCCGTACGGACAGGGAGGGCAATGAGCAGTTCTTC. It specifies CASSRTDREGNEQFF.

The gene calls are TRBV27 and TRBJ1-2; 9 nucleotides agree with TRBD1. Germline CDR1 is MNHEY and CDR2 is SMNVEV (reference sequence). V shed 1 base, J shed 8 bases, and the junction held 8 bases outside the gene matches. This CDR3 contains 15 residues. Here the CDR3 reads CASSLLGTGTRGYTF. The CDR3 region has the DNA TGTGCCAGCAGTTTATTGGGGACAGGGACCCGAGGCTACACCTTC.